These 30 T cell receptor beta chains share one sample of origin, sequenced in a study of blood T cell repertoires in COVID-19. The table came from immunoSEQ multiplex PCR; TCRdb's copy has only in-frame clones and leaves some out. Among some 500,000 clones, 88% were seen once, and the ten largest hold 1.5% to 2%. Sequences were obtained from PBMCs or T cells enriched from blood (not recorded which). The receptor source for this set is a woman between 40 and 55 years old who had recovered from COVID-19.

As regards this clone: Additional DNA sequences in this sample encode the identical CDR3. CDR3 sequence (DNA): TGCAGCGCCGGACAGGGAGCTAACTATGGCTACACCTTC. It codes for CSAGQGANYGYTF. The V and J genes are TRBV29-1 and TRBJ1-2, with 8 bases fitting TRBD1. This CDR3 spans 13 amino acids. Germline lookup yields CDR1 SQVTM and CDR2 ANQGSEA. The J segment lost 0 bases and the V segment lost 7 bases, leaving 4 bases of the junction unmatched.

V gene TRBV18 combines with J gene TRBJ1-3; 9 bases align to TRBD1. This CDR3 comprises 17 residues. The trim removed 4 bases at V and 0 bases at J, leaving 7 bases unmatched. Germline V gene sequence: CDR1 KGHSH, CDR2 LQKENI. CDR3 DNA sequence: TGTGCCAGCTCACACTATCGGGACAGGGACTCTGGAAACACCATATATTTT. Its translation is CASSHYRDRDSGNTIYF.

The chain couples TRBV18 to TRBJ1-1; D remains ambiguous. V was trimmed by 1 base and J by 7 bases, leaving 7 bases between them. This CDR3 is 12 amino acids long. Germline CDR1 and CDR2: KGHSH and LQKENI. The CDR3, as DNA: TGTGCCAGCTCACCACTGGACTTTGAAGCTTTCTTT. The encoded protein is CASSPLDFEAFF.

The CDR3 nucleotides are TGTGCCAGCAACAGGGGTAATAGGGGCACTGAAGCTTTCTTT. Translated, it gives CASNRGNRGTEAFF. The rearrangement joins TRBV27 to TRBJ1-1; TRBD1 aligns across 7 bases. Germline CDR1 and CDR2: MNHEY and SMNVEV (reference sequence). This CDR3 has 14 amino acids. V trimming: 7 bases; J trimming: 4 bases; junction bases outside the gene matches: 9.

This clone occurred once. The chain uses TRBV5-1 and TRBJ2-1, with 12 bases matching TRBD2. The CDR3 spans 17 residues. The V gene's germline CDR1 is SGHRS and CDR2 YFSETQ. J gave up 6 bases and V 1 base, and 8 bases lay outside the gene matches. The CDR3 spells CASSLRTSGMKGNEQFF. The CDR3 DNA sequence: TGCGCCAGCAGCTTGAGGACTAGCGGGATGAAAGGCAATGAGCAGTTCTTC.

The chain couples TRBV29-1 to TRBJ2-1; no firm D call. Germline assignment: CDR1 SQVTM and CDR2 ANQGSEA. CDR3 size: 11 residues. Deletions cut 4 bases from V and 6 bases from J, with 7 bases between. CDR3 nucleotide sequence: TGCAGCGTTGTTTTGGCCAATGAGCAGTTCTTC. Amino acids: CSVVLANEQFF.

The chain combines TRBV5-4 with TRBJ2-7; 7 bases are a match to TRBD2. V shed 0 bases and J 3 bases; nucleotides not matched to a gene: 6. The germline CDR1 and CDR2 sequences are SGHNT and YYREEE (reference sequence). The CDR3 is made up of 15 amino acids. CDR3 nucleotides: TGTGCCAGCAGCTTGGATGCGGGAGTCCTCTACGAGCAGTACTTC. Amino acid sequence: CASSLDAGVLYEQYF.

In its sample, this clone was seen once. The chain uses TRBV28 and TRBJ1-6, with D possibly TRBD1 on 5 matching bases. Germline CDR1 is MDHEN and CDR2 is SYDVKM. V lost 3 bases and J 7 bases, leaving 10 bases between the germline ends. The CDR3 has 14 amino acids. CDR3: CASSFGQGNSPLHF. The CDR3 DNA is TGTGCCAGCAGTTTTGGGCAGGGAAATTCACCCCTCCACTTT.

In this sample, this clone turned up once. The J gene is TRBJ2-7, the V gene TRBV20-1; 7 nucleotides agree with TRBD1. This CDR3 has 14 amino acids. CDR1 and CDR2 from the germline V gene are DFQATT and SNEGSKA (reference sequence). J lost 2 bases, V lost 6 bases, and 10 bases had no gene match. The CDR3 here is CSASPGTVAYEQYF. DNA of the CDR3: TGCAGTGCAAGTCCAGGGACAGTCGCCTACGAGCAGTACTTC.

The V gene is TRBV6-2 or TRBV6-3, the J gene TRBJ2-1, with 8 bases fitting TRBD1. With V trimmed by 6 bases and J by 6 bases, 4 bases remained unmatched. Germline V gene data show CDR1 as MNHEY and CDR2 as SVGEGT. The CDR3 runs to 13 residues. The CDR3 loop reads CASSGQGSNEQFF. In DNA form, the CDR3 reads TGTGCCAGCAGCGGACAGGGTAGCAATGAGCAGTTCTTC.

This clone was found a few times. The chain uses TRBV7-2 and TRBJ1-5, with D possibly being TRBD1 (6 bases). Germline V gives CDR1 SGHTA, CDR2 FQGNSA. This CDR3 contains 15 residues. Trimming removed 4 bases from V and 7 bases from J, with 17 bases in between. CDR3 DNA: TGTGCCAGCAGCTCCGGGACACGAGAGATGCAGCCCCAGCATTTT. It specifies CASSSGTREMQPQHF.

In its sample, this clone was seen once. The chain links TRBV6-5 to TRBJ2-5, with 8 bases lining up with TRBD2. CDR1 is MNHEY, CDR2 SVGAGI, per germline. V was clipped by 4 bases and J by 2 bases; unmatched bases: 9. The CDR3 loop spans 16 amino acids. For the CDR3, the DNA is TGTGCCAGCAGTTTGGATCATAGCGGGATACAAGAGACCCAGTACTTC. It specifies CASSLDHSGIQETQYF.

V gene TRBV10-2 combines with J gene TRBJ2-5; 14 nucleotides agree with TRBD2. The CDR3 runs 16 residues. Germline assignment: CDR1 WSHSY and CDR2 SAAADI. Trimming took 8 bases from V and 4 from J; bases not matched to a gene: 9. The CDR3 DNA sequence: TGCGCCAGCCGGGGACTAGCGGGAGTGGGGGGAGAGACCCAGTACTTC. Protein sequence: CASRGLAGVGGETQYF.

The chain joins TRBV4-3 to TRBJ1-1, with no clear D. The CDR3 sequence is 15 residues long. V lost 1 base to trimming and J lost 0 bases, with 9 bases between them. CDR1 LGHNA and CDR2 YSLEER come from the germline V gene. The CDR3 DNA sequence: TGCGCCAGCAGCCAAGCGGGAGTTATGAACACTGAAGCTTTCTTT. This sequence encodes CASSQAGVMNTEAFF.

This chain joins TRBV7-9 and TRBJ2-1; TRBD2 agrees at 10 bases. The J segment lost 1 base and the V segment lost 11 bases, leaving 14 bases of the junction unmatched. Looked up from germline, CDR1 is SEHNR and CDR2 is FQNEAQ (reference sequence). The CDR3 loop spans 17 amino acids. For the CDR3, the DNA is TGTGCCCAGCCGAAAGGGCTAGCGGGAGTATCCTACAATGAGCAGTTCTTC. This codes for CAQPKGLAGVSYNEQFF.

This clone came up a few times. This chain connects TRBV30 to TRBJ1-6, with 8 bases that match TRBD1. The V and J ends lost 4 bases and 8 bases, in that order; junction bases with no gene match: 7. CDR1 and CDR2 from the germline V gene are GTSNPN and SVGIG (reference sequence). The CDR3 is 14 amino acids. CDR3 residues: CAWTVDRGYSPLHF. As DNA, the CDR3 is TGTGCCTGGACCGTCGACAGGGGATATTCACCCCTCCACTTT.

This chain uses TRBV19 with TRBJ1-2; D uncertain. This CDR3 spans 13 amino acids. Germline-derived CDR1 and CDR2 are LNHDA and SQIVND (reference sequence). V dropped 3 bases and J dropped 4 bases, with 9 bases sitting between them. This chain's CDR3 is CASSIREFYGYTF. CDR3 in DNA: TGTGCCAGTAGTATTCGGGAGTTCTATGGCTACACCTTC.

The chain couples TRBV2 to TRBJ2-1; D uncertain. The CDR3 totals 14 residues. Trimming shortened V by 7 bases and J by 0 bases, and 10 bases separated the two germline ends. Germline values: CDR1 SNHLY, CDR2 FYNNEI. The CDR3 sequence is CASKTGSSYNEQFF. CDR3 bases: TGTGCCAGCAAAACCGGTAGCTCCTACAATGAGCAGTTCTTC.

The chain links TRBV19 to TRBJ1-1; a weak D match, TRBD1 (5 bases). V lost 7 bases and J 0 bases, leaving 12 bases between the germline ends. This CDR3 has 14 residues. Germline V CDR1 and CDR2: LNHDA, SQIVND (reference sequence). The CDR3 loop reads CASMPDRLNTEAFF. In nucleotides, the CDR3 is TGTGCCAGTATGCCCGACAGATTGAACACTGAAGCTTTCTTT. Variable domain in full (rest from reference TRBV19 and TRBJ1-1): DGGITQSPKYLFRKEGQNVTLSCEQNLNHDAMYWYRQDPGQGLRLIYYSQIVNDFQKGDIAEGYSVSREKKESFPLTVTSAQKNPTAFYLCASMPDRLNTEAFFGQGTRLTVV.

Here the CDR3 reads CASTTDPGHNYYNEQFF. DNA of the CDR3: TGTGCCAGCACCACTGACCCGGGACACAATTACTACAATGAGCAGTTCTTC. The chain is built from TRBV27 and TRBJ2-1; TRBD1 is a possible D gene (6 bases). V lost 7 bases to trimming and J lost 3 bases, with 22 bases between them. This CDR3 has 17 residues. Germline CDR1 and CDR2: MNHEY and SMNVEV (reference sequence).

This sequence joins TRBV19 and TRBJ1-1; D might be TRBD1 (5 bases). The CDR3 runs to 14 residues. V lost 4 bases and J 1 base, leaving 10 bases between the germline ends. CDR1 and CDR2 from the germline V gene are LNHDA and SQIVND (reference sequence). In DNA form, the CDR3 reads TGTGCCAGTAGTACCACAGGCACGAACACTGAAGCTTTCTTT. Its protein product is CASSTTGTNTEAFF.

This clone was counted a single time. This chain connects TRBV7-2 to TRBJ1-4, with 9 bases that match TRBD1. Losses at the gene ends were 3 bases for V and 8 bases for J; bases not matched to a gene: 16. The germline gives CDR1 SGHTA, CDR2 FQGNSA. The CDR3 length is 18 residues. The CDR3 coding sequence is TGTGCCAGCAGCTTTGATGGGACAGGGCTACTGGGGGCGGAAAAACTGTTTTTT. It encodes CASSFDGTGLLGAEKLFF.

The chain employs TRBV18 and TRBJ1-2, with 8 bases fitting TRBD1. The CDR3 is 16 residues long. Germline V CDR1 and CDR2: KGHSH, LQKENI. Trimming at V came to 1 base and at J to 0 bases, leaving 4 bases not matched to a gene. The CDR3 DNA is TGTGCCAGCTCACCACAGTCAGGGGGCCCTAACTATGGCTACACCTTC. It encodes CASSPQSGGPNYGYTF.

This chain links TRBV7-9 with TRBJ2-2, with 7 nucleotides matching TRBD2. Per germline, CDR1 SEHNR and CDR2 FQNEAQ (reference sequence). There are 16 residues in the CDR3. Trimming removed 1 base from V and 10 bases from J; junction bases left unmatched: 12. CDR3 protein: CASSLGSLAVPPELFF. The CDR3 coding sequence is TGTGCCAGCAGCTTAGGGAGTCTAGCGGTCCCCCCGGAGCTGTTTTTT.

CDR3 protein: CASSQDREAFF. For the CDR3, the DNA is TGTGCCAGCAGCCAGGACAGGGAAGCTTTCTTT. This chain connects TRBV5-4 to TRBJ1-1; 7 bases fit TRBD1. Unmatched junction bases numbered 2, after V lost 4 bases and J lost 8 bases. The CDR3 has 11 residues. CDR1 is SGHNT, CDR2 YYREEE, per germline (reference sequence).

This chain uses TRBV5-4 with TRBJ2-5; 10 positions agree with TRBD2. The V and J ends lost 2 bases and 5 bases, in that order; junction bases with no gene match: 9. CDR3 length equals 16 residues. Germline assignment: CDR1 SGHNT and CDR2 YYREEE (reference sequence). The CDR3 DNA is TGTGCCAGCAGCTTCTCGAGCGGGAGGGCCGGGGAGACCCAGTACTTC. This translates into CASSFSSGRAGETQYF.

The V and J genes are TRBV6-5 and TRBJ1-4; D not resolved. Trimming removed 0 bases at V and 4 bases at J, with 6 bases between. The CDR3 is 14 residues long. The germline CDR1 and CDR2 sequences are MNHEY and SVGAGI. For the CDR3, the DNA is TGTGCCAGCAGTTACTCACAGAATAATGAAAAACTGTTTTTT. Residues: CASSYSQNNEKLFF.

This rearrangement joins TRBV7-2 to TRBJ1-2; possibly TRBD1 for D (6 bases). The germline V gene encodes CDR1 SGHTA and CDR2 FQGNSA. V lost 0 bases to trimming and J lost 2 bases, with 13 bases between them. CDR3 length: 16 amino acids. CDR3 sequence: CASSLAPHGTNYGYTF. CDR3 in DNA: TGTGCCAGCAGCTTAGCTCCACACGGGACAAACTATGGCTACACCTTC.

The chain couples TRBV27 to TRBJ1-2; D gene unclear. The germline CDR1 and CDR2 sequences are MNHEY and SMNVEV (reference sequence). There are 15 residues in the CDR3. In DNA, the CDR3 is TGTGCTACCAAAAAGTACCACCCGGGGTCCTATGGCTACACCTTC. Translating gives CATKKYHPGSYGYTF.

The rearrangement uses TRBV5-1 and TRBJ2-1; D unresolved. Trimming took 2 bases from V and 4 from J, leaving 7 bases between them. Germline V lookup: CDR1 SGHRS, CDR2 YFSETQ. The CDR3 loop spans 13 amino acids. The CDR3 DNA follows: TGCGCCAGCAGCTTACAGAGTTACAATGAGCAGTTCTTC. It yields the protein CASSLQSYNEQFF. The variable domain in full, with the rest retrieved from reference TRBV5-1 and TRBJ2-1, is KAGVTQTPRYLIKTRGQQVTLSCSPISGHRSVSWYQQTPGQGLQFLFEYFSETQRNKGNFPGRFSGRQFSNSRSEMNVSTLELGDSALYLCASSLQSYNEQFFGPGTRLTVL.